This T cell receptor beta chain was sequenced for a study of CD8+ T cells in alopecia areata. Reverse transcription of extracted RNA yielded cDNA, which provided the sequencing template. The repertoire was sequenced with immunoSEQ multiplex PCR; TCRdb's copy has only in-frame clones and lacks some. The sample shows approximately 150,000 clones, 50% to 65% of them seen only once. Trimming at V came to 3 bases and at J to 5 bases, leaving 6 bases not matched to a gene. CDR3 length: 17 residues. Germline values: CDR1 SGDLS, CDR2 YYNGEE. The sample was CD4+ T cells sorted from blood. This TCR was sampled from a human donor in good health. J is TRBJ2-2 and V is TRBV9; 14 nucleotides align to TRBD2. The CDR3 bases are TGTGCCAGCAGCGAGGGACTAGCGGGAGCGGTGACCGGGGAGCTGTTTTTT. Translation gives CASSEGLAGAVTGELFF.